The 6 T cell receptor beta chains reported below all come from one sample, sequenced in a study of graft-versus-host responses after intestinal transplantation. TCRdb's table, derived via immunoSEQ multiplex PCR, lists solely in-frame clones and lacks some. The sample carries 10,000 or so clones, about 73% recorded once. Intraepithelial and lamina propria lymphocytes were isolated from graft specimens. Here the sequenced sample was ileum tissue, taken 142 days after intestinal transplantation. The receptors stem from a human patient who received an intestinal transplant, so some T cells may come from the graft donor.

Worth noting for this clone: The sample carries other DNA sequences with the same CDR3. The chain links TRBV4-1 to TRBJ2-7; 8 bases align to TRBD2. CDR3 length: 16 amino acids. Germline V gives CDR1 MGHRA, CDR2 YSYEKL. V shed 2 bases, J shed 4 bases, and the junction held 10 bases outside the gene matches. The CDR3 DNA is TGCGCCAGCAGCCAATCATCCCTAGTAGCGGGGTACGAGCAGTACTTC. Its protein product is CASSQSSLVAGYEQYF.

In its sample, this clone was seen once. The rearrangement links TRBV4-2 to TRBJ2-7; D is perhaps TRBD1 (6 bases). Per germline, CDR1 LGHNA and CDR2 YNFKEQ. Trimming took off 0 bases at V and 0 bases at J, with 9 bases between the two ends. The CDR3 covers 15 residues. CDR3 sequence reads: CASSQDLDSSYEQYF. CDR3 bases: TGTGCCAGCAGCCAAGATCTGGACAGCTCCTACGAGCAGTACTTC.

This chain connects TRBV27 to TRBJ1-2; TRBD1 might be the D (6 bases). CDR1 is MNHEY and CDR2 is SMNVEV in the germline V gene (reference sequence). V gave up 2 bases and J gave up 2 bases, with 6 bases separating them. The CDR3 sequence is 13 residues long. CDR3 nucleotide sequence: TGTGCCAGCAGTTTAGGGACAAACTATGGCTACACCTTC. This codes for CASSLGTNYGYTF.

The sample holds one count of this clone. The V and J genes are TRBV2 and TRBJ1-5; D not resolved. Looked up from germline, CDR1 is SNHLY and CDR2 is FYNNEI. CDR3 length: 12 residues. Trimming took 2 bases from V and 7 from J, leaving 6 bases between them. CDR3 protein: CASSERSQPQHF. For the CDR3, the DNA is TGTGCCAGCAGTGAACGAAGCCAGCCCCAGCATTTT.

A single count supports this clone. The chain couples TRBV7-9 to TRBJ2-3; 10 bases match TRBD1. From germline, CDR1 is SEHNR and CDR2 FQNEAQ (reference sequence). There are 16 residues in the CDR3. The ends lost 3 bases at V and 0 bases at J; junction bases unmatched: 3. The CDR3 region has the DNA TGTGCCAGCAGCTTGGGGACAGGGGATAGCACAGATACGCAGTATTTT. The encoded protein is CASSLGTGDSTDTQYF. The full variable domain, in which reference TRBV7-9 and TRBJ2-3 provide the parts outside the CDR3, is DTGVSQNPRHKITKRGQNVTFRCDPISEHNRLYWYRQTLGQGPEFLTYFQNEAQLEKSRLLSDRFSAERPKGSFSTLEIQRTEQGDSAMYLCASSLGTGDSTDTQYFGPGTRLTVL.

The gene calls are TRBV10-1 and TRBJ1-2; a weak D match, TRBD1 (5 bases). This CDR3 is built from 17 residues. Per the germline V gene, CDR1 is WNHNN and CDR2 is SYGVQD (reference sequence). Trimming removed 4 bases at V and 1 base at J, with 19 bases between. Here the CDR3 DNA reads TGCGCCAGCAGTGTCTCGAGCGGGGCAGTCGTTAACTATGGCTACACCTTC. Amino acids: CASSVSSGAVVNYGYTF.